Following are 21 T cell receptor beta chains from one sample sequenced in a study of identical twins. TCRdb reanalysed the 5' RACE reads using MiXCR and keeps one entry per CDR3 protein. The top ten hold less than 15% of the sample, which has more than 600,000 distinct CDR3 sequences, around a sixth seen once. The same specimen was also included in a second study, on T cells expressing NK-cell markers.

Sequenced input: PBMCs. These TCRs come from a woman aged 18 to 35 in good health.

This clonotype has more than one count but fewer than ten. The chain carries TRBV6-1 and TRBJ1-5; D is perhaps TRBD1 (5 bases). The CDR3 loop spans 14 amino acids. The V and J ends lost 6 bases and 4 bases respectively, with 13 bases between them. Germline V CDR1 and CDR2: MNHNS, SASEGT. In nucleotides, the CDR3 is TGTGCCAGCAGGCCTACGGGGGGAAATCAGCCCCAGCATTTT. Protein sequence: CASRPTGGNQPQHF.

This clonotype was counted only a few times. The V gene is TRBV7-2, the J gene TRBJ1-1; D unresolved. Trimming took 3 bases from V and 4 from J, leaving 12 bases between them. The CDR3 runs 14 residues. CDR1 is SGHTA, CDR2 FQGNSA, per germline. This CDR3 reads CASSFRGVRTEAFF. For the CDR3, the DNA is TGTGCCAGCAGCTTTCGAGGCGTGCGCACTGAAGCTTTCTTT.

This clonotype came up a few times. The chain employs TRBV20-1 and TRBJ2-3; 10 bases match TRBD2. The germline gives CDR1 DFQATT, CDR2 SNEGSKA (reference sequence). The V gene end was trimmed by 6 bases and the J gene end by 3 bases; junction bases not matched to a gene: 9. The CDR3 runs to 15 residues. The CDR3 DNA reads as TGCAGTGCCCTCCACGGAGCGGGGGGGACAGATACGCAGTATTTT. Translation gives CSALHGAGGTDTQYF.

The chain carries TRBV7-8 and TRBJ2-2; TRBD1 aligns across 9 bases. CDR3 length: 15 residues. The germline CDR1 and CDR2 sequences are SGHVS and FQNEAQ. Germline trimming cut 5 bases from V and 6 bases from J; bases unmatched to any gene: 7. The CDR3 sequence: CASSPTGGMAGELFF. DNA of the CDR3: TGTGCCAGCAGCCCGACAGGGGGAATGGCCGGGGAGCTGTTTTTT. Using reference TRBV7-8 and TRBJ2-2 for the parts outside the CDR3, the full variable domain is GAGVSQSPRYKVAKRGQDVALRCDPISGHVSLFWYQQALGQGPEFLTYFQNEAQLDKSGLPSDRFFAERPEGSVSTLKIQRTQQEDSAVYLCASSPTGGMAGELFFGEGSRLTVL.

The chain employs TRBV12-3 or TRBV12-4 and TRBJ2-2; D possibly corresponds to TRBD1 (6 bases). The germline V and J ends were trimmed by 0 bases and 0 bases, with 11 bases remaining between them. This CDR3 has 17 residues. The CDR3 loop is CASSLATGIANTGELFF. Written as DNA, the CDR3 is TGTGCCAGCAGTTTAGCCACAGGGATTGCGAACACCGGGGAGCTGTTTTTT.

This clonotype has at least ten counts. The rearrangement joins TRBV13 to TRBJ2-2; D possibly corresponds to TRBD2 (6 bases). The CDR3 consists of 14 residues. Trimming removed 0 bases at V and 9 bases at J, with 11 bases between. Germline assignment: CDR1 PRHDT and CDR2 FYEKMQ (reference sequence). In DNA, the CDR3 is TGTGCCAGCAGCTTAGGCCGGGGAGGCAGGGAGCTGTTTTTT. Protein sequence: CASSLGRGGRELFF.

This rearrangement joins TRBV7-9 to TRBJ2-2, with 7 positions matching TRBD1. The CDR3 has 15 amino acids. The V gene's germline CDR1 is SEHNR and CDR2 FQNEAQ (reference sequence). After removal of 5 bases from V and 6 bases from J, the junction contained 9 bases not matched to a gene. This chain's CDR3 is CASSPPTGLAGELFF. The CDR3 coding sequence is TGTGCCAGCAGCCCACCGACAGGGCTCGCCGGGGAGCTGTTTTTT.

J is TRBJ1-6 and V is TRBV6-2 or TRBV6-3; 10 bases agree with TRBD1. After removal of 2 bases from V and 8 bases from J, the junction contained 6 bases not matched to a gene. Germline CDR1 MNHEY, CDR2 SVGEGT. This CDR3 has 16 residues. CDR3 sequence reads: CASSYRGQGVYSPLHF. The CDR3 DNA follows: TGTGCCAGCAGTTACCGCGGACAGGGGGTCTATTCACCCCTCCACTTT.

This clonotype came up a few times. The CDR3 region is CASSLGGTSINTGELFF. For the CDR3, the DNA is TGTGCCAGCAGCTTAGGGGGCACGTCCATCAACACCGGGGAGCTGTTTTTT. V and J are TRBV7-9 and TRBJ2-2, with D perhaps TRBD1 (5 bases). The V end lost 1 base, the J end lost 2 bases, and 14 bases lay between the germline ends. Germline V CDR1 and CDR2: SEHNR, FQNEAQ (reference sequence). CDR3 length: 17 residues.

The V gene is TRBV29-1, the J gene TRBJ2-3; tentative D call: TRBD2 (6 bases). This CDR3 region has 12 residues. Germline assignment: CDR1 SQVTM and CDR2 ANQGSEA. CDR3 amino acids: CTLGGAGDTQYF. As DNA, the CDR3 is TGCACACTGGGGGGAGCCGGTGATACGCAGTATTTT.

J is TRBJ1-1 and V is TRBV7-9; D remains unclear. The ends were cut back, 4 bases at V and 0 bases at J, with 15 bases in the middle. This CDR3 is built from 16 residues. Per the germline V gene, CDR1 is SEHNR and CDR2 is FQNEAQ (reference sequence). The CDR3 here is CASSSGRNSMNTEAFF. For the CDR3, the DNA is TGTGCCAGCAGCTCCGGACGGAACTCTATGAACACTGAAGCTTTCTTT.

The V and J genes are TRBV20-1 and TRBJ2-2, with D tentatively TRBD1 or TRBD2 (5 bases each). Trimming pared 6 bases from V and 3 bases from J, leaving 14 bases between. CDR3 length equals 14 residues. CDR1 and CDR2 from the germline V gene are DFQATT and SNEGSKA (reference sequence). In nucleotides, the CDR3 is TGCAGTGCAAGGCCGGGGCTCGACACCGGGGAGCTGTTTTTT. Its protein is CSARPGLDTGELFF.

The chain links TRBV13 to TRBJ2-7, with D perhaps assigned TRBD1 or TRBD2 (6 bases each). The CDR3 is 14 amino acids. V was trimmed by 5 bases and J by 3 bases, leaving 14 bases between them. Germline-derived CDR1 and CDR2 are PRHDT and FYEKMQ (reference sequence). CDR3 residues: CASSPRGPFYEQYF. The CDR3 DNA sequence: TGTGCCAGCAGCCCCCGGGGGCCCTTCTACGAGCAGTACTTC.

CDR3 in DNA: TGTGCCAGCAGTTTACTGTCCAGAGAGCAGTACTTC. Translating gives CASSLLSREQYF. The chain recombines TRBV12-3 or TRBV12-4 with TRBJ2-7; D gene unclear. V shed 2 bases and J shed 7 bases, with 9 bases lying between them. The CDR3 runs 12 residues.

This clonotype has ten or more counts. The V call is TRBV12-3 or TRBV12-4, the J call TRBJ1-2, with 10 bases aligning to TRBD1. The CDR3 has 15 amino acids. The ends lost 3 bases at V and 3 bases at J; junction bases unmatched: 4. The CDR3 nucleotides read TGTGCCAGCAGTTTTAGGACAGGGGGAGACTATGGCTACACCTTC. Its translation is CASSFRTGGDYGYTF.

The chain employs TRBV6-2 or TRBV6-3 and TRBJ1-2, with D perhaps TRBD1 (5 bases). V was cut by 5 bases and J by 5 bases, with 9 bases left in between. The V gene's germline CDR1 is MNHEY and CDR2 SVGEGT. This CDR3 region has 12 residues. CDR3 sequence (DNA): TGTGCCAGCAGTAAGACAGTGTATGGCTACACCTTC. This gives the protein CASSKTVYGYTF.

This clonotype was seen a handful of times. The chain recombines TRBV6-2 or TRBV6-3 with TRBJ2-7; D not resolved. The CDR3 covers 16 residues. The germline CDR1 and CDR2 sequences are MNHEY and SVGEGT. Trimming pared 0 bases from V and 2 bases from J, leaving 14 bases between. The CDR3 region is CASSYSIQRATYEQYF. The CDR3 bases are TGTGCCAGCAGTTACTCCATACAGCGAGCCACCTACGAGCAGTACTTC.

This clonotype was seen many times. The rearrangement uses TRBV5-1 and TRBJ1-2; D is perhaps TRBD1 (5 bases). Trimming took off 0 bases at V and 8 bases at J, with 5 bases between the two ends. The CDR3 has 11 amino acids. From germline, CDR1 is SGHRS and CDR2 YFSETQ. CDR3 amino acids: CASSLDRGYTF. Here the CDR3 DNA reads TGCGCCAGCAGCTTGGACAGGGGCTACACCTTC.

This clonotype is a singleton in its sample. DNA of the CDR3: TGCGCCAGCAGCGCGAGTCGACAGGGAAACATTCAGTACTTC. Protein sequence: CASSASRQGNIQYF. The chain links TRBV4-1 to TRBJ2-4; TRBD1 agrees at 7 bases. Unmatched junction bases numbered 7, after V lost 5 bases and J lost 6 bases. The CDR3 loop spans 14 amino acids. In germline, CDR1 is MGHRA, CDR2 YSYEKL.

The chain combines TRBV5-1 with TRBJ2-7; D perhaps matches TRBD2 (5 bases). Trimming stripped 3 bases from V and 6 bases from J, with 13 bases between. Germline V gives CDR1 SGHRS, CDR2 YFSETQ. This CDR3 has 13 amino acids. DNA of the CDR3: TGCGCCAGCAGCTGGGAAGAGGGCGGCGAGCAGTACTTC. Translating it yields CASSWEEGGEQYF.

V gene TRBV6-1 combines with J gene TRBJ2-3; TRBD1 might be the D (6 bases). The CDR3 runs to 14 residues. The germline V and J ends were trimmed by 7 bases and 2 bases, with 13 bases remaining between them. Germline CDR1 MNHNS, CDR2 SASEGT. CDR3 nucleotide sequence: TGTGCCAGCAATGGGGGCCTCGTCACAGATACGCAGTATTTT. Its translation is CASNGGLVTDTQYF.